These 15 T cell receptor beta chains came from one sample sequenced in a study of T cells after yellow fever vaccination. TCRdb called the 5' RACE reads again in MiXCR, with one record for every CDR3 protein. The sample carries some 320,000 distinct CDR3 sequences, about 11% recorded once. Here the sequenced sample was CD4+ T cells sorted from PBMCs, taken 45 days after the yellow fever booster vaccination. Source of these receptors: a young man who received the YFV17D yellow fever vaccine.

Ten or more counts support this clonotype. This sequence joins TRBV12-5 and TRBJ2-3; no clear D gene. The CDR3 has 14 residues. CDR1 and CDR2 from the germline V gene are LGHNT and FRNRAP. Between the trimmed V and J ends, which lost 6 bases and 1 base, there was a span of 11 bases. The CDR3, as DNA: TGTGCTAGTGGCTTTCGAGATCGCACAGATACGCAGTATTTT. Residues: CASGFRDRTDTQYF. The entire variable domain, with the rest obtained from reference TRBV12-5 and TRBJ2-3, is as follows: DARVTQTPRHKVTEMGQEVTMRCQPILGHNTVFWYRQTMMQGLELLAYFRNRAPLDDSGMPKDRFSAEMPDATLATLKIQPSEPRDSAVYFCASGFRDRTDTQYFGPGTRLTVL.

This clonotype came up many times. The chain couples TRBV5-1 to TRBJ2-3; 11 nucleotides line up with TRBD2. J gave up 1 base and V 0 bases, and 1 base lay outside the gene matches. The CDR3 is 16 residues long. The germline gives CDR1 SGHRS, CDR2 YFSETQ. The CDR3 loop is CASSLGGLAGTDTQYF. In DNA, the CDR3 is TGCGCCAGCAGCTTGGGGGGACTAGCGGGCACAGATACGCAGTATTTT. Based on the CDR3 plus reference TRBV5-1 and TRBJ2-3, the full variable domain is KAGVTQTPRYLIKTRGQQVTLSCSPISGHRSVSWYQQTPGQGLQFLFEYFSETQRNKGNFPGRFSGRQFSNSRSEMNVSTLELGDSALYLCASSLGGLAGTDTQYFGPGTRLTVL.

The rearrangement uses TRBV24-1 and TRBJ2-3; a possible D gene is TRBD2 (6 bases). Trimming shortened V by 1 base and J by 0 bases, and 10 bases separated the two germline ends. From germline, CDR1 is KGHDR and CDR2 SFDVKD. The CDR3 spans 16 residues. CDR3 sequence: CATSDFERVSTDTQYF. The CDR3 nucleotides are TGTGCCACCAGTGATTTTGAGCGGGTGAGCACAGATACGCAGTATTTT.

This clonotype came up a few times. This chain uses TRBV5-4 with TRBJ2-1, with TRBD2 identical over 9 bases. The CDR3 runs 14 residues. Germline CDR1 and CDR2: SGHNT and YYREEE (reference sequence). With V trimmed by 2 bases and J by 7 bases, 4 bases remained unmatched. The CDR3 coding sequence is TGTGCCAGCAGCTTACCGGGACTAGCTAATGAGCAGTTCTTC. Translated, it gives CASSLPGLANEQFF.

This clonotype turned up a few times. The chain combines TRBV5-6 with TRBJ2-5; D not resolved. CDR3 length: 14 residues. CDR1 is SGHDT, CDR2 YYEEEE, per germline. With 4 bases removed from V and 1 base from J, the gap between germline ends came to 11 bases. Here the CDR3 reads CASSTQVLQETQYF. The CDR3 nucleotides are TGTGCCAGCAGCACGCAGGTACTCCAAGAGACCCAGTACTTC.

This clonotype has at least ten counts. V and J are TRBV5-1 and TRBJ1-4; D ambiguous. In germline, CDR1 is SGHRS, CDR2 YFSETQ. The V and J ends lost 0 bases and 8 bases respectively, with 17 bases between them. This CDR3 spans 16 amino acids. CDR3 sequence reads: CASSLVGRWGEEKLFF. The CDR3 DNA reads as TGCGCCAGCAGCTTGGTAGGTCGGTGGGGAGAGGAAAAACTGTTTTTT.

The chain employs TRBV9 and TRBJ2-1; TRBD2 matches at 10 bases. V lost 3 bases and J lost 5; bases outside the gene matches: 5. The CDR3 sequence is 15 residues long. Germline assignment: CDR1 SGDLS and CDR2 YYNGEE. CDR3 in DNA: TGTGCCAGCAGCGCCAGCGGGGGGGCCCACAATGAGCAGTTCTTC. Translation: CASSASGGAHNEQFF. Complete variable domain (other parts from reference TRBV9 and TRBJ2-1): DSGVTQTPKHLITATGQRVTLRCSPRSGDLSVYWYQQSLDQGLQFLIQYYNGEERAKGNILERFSAQQFPDLHSELNLSSLELGDSALYFCASSASGGAHNEQFFGPGTRLTVL.

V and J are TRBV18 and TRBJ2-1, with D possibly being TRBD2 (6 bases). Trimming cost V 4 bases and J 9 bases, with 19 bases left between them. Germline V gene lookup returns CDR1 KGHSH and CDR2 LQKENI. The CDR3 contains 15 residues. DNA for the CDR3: TGTGCCAGCTCACTGTACGCGGCGGCGCGGGGTGAGCAGTTCTTC. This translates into CASSLYAAARGEQFF.

In DNA, the CDR3 is TGTGCCAGCAGCTCCAATACTGGGGAGACCCAGTACTTC. Amino acid sequence: CASSSNTGETQYF. The rearrangement joins TRBV7-7 to TRBJ2-5; unclear D gene. This CDR3 comprises 13 residues. Germline values: CDR1 SSHAT, CDR2 FNYEAQ (reference sequence). Trimming stripped 4 bases from V and 5 bases from J, with 11 bases between.

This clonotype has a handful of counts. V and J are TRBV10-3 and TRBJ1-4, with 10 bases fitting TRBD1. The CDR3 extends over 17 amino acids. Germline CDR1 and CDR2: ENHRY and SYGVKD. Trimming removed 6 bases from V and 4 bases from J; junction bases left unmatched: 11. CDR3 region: CAIRPGQGSLSNEKLFF. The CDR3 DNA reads TGTGCCATCAGGCCGGGACAGGGGAGTTTAAGTAATGAAAAACTGTTTTTT.

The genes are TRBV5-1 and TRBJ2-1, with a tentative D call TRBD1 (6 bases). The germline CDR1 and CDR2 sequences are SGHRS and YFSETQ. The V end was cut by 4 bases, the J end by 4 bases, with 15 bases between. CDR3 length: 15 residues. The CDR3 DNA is TGCGCCAGCAGCCCCAGACAGGAAGGGTACAATGAGCAGTTCTTC. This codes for CASSPRQEGYNEQFF.

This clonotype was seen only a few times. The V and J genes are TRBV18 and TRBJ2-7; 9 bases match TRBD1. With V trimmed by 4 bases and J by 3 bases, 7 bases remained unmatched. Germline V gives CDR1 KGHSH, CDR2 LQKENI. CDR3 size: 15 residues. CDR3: CASSLSGTGHYEQYF. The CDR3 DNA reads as TGTGCCAGCTCACTTTCCGGGACAGGGCACTACGAGCAGTACTTC.

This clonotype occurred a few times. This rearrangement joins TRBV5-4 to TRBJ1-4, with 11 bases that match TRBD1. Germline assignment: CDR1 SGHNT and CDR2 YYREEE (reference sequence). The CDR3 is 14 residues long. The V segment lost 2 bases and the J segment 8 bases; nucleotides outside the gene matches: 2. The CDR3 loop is CASSFRTGGEKLFF. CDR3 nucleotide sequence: TGTGCCAGCAGCTTCCGGACAGGGGGCGAAAAACTGTTTTTT.

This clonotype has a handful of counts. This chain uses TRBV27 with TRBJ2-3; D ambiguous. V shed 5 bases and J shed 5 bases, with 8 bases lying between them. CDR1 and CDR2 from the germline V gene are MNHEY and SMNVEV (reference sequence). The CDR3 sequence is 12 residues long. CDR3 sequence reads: CASSHKRDTQYF. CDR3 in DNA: TGTGCCAGCAGTCACAAGCGAGATACGCAGTATTTT.

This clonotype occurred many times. CDR3 DNA: TGTGCCAGCTCACCACCTAGCACAGATACGCAGTATTTT. It yields the protein CASSPPSTDTQYF. V gene TRBV18 combines with J gene TRBJ2-3; D gene uncertain. The CDR3 length is 13 residues. The ends were cut back, 0 bases at V and 0 bases at J, with 1 base in the middle. Germline loops: CDR1 KGHSH, CDR2 LQKENI.